These T cell receptor beta chains were read from a single sample in a study of cytomegalovirus exposure and HLA in healthy donors. Measured with immunoSEQ multiplex PCR; TCRdb has only the in-frame clones, and not every one. The table includes around 130,000 clones, 75% to 85% detected once. The specimen was PBMCs. The source is a woman in her forties in good health and CMV-seropositive. Both conserved end residues are part of each CDR3. The D gene is left open where the match is weak. Size values are once, few and many counts, or a class for expanded clones, and some rows have none.

v_gene	abundance	d_gene	j_gene	CDR3nt	CDR3aa
TRBV23-1	-	TRBD1	TRBJ1-4	TGCGCCAGCAGTCAATCCCAACAGGGGGCAACTAATGAAAAACTGTTTTTT	CASSQSQQGATNEKLFF
TRBV11-2	-	TRBD1	TRBJ2-7	TGTGCCAGCAGCTTAGGGACAGGGGTGTTCGAGCAGTACTTC	CASSLGTGVFEQYF
TRBV18	-	TRBD1	TRBJ1-1	TGTGCCAGCTCAGCAACCGACAGGGGGCGATCGGCTGAAGCTTTCTTT	CASSATDRGRSAEAFF
TRBV4-3	-	TRBD1	TRBJ2-1	TGCGCCAGCAGCCAAGATGGGACAGGAGCCTACAATGAGCAGTTCTTC	CASSQDGTGAYNEQFF
TRBV18	-	TRBD1	TRBJ2-5	TGTGCCAGCTCACCAAAAACTATGGACAGGGTGACCCAAGAGACCCAGTACTTC	CASSPKTMDRVTQETQYF
TRBV11-3	-	TRBD2	TRBJ2-5	TGTGCCAGCAGCCCACGGGGGGGGCAAGAGACCCAGTACTTC	CASSPRGGQETQYF
TRBV27	-	TRBD1	TRBJ2-7	TGTGCCAGCAGTCCTTCAACAGGGGACGACTCCTACGAGCAGTACTTC	CASSPSTGDDSYEQYF
TRBV5-1	-	TRBD2	TRBJ2-3	TGCGCCAGCAGCTTGGGGCAGGGAGGGGATACGCAGTATTTT	CASSLGQGGDTQYF
TRBV29-1	-	TRBD2	TRBJ2-7	TGCAGCGTTCGGGGGGGGAACTCCTACGAGCAGTACTTC	CSVRGGNSYEQYF
TRBV28	few	TRBD1	TRBJ1-2	TGTGCCAGCAGAGTGACAGGGTATGGCTACACCTTC	CASRVTGYGYTF